This is a list of T cell receptor beta chains from one sample in a study of control samples from healthy donors and cancer patients. This table comes from immunoSEQ multiplex PCR, and its TCRdb copy is limited to in-frame clones, with some not included. The sample records some 87,000 clones, around 83% being singletons. The sequencing input was PBMCs. These receptors were taken from a man in his fifties or sixties with head and neck cancer. CDR3s leave out the opening cysteine and the closing phenylalanine or tryptophan. A D gene is named only where the DNA matches it firmly. Clone sizes are given selectively: once, few, many, or a class where the clone is expanded.

- TRBD2 TRBJ2-5 TRBV30 AWSVSEGLAGGLQETQY
few TRBD1 TRBJ1-5 TRBV15 ATSPGQGPGSQH
- - TRBJ2-6 TRBV28 ASSPSFYAGANVLT
- TRBD2 TRBJ2-3 TRBV6-6 ASSPSGSSQVGGPDTQY
- - TRBJ2-5 TRBV9 ASSVAFGQETQY
- - TRBJ2-1 TRBV9 ASSVGAQGGNEQF
- TRBD1 TRBJ2-2 TRBV6-6 ASILGQGGTGELF
- - TRBJ2-7 TRBV28 ASSPGTNYEQY
- TRBD2 TRBJ2-2 TRBV29-1 SVWGGTSVSANTGELF
- TRBD2 TRBJ2-7 TRBV3-1/TRBV3-2 ASSPRLAGVSEQY
- TRBD1 TRBJ2-3 TRBV28 ASSLSDRAAGTQY
- - TRBJ1-6 TRBV15 ATSFGLGNSPLH
- - TRBJ1-1 TRBV5-1 ASSPDGGAGSYTEAF
- TRBD1 TRBJ1-6 TRBV2 ASKWDSRNSPLH
once - TRBJ2-7 TRBV12-3/TRBV12-4 ASTLLGQSEQY
- TRBD1 TRBJ2-3 TRBV9 ASGQGKSTDTQY
- TRBD2 TRBJ2-5 TRBV28 ASSLGGSRETQY
- - TRBJ2-1 TRBV15 ATSRDYGNEQF
- - TRBJ2-4 TRBV29-1 SVEDPSGAKNIQY
- - TRBJ2-1 TRBV19 ASLRLGDNEQF
once TRBD2 TRBJ2-5 TRBV7-6 ASSSSPGLDVGTQY
- - TRBJ1-1 TRBV18 ASSPLAGGNTEAF
- - TRBJ2-5 TRBV7-8 ASSPTYQETQY
few - TRBJ1-2 TRBV5-6 ASSSPLRDPVMRYT
- - TRBJ2-3 TRBV11-2 ASSVEDWDTQY
- - TRBJ2-5 TRBV5-1 ASSLELGVGLETQY
- TRBD1 TRBJ1-6 TRBV5-3 ARSIWDRFVSPLH
few - TRBJ1-6 TRBV5-6 ASSSGFWGNSPLH
- TRBD2 TRBJ2-3 TRBV19 ASRLAGETDTQY
many - TRBJ2-5 TRBV5-5 ASSSEIGTQY
few - TRBJ2-1 TRBV2 ASSEGYNEQF